The entry that follows covers one TCR beta chain sequence. The repertoire was sequenced with immunoSEQ multiplex PCR; TCRdb's copy has only in-frame clones and lacks some. The table shows approximately 220,000 clones, with about 87% occurring only once. Germline V CDR1 and CDR2: SGHNT, YYREEE (reference sequence). The CDR3 length is 16 residues. Deletions cut 3 bases from V and 4 bases from J, with 17 bases between. The data are from a study of blood T cell repertoires in COVID-19. Material for sequencing was peripheral blood. The clonotype originates from a man aged 60-69 years who had recovered from COVID-19. The chain carries TRBV5-4 and TRBJ2-1; possible D gene TRBD2, 5 bases. The CDR3 here is CASSSPVVGIYNEQFF. DNA of the CDR3: TGTGCCAGCAGCTCGCCGGTGGTCGGGATTTACAATGAGCAGTTCTTC. The entire variable domain, with the rest obtained from reference TRBV5-4 and TRBJ2-1, is as follows: ETGVTQSPTHLIKTRGQQVTLRCSSQSGHNTVSWYQQALGQGPQFIFQYYREEENGRGNFPPRFSGLQFPNYSSELNVNALELDDSALYLCASSSPVVGIYNEQFFGPGTRLTVL.